These 30 T cell receptor beta chains share one sample of origin, sequenced in a study of beta chain features in type 1 diabetes. Isolated RNA was reverse transcribed in full, so expressed TCRB transcripts were sequenced. Produced via immunoSEQ multiplex PCR; TCRdb's table is partial and in-frame only. Among about 620,000 clones, roughly a sixth were seen once, and the ten largest hold under 0.095%. Sequenced: naive CD4+ T cells from blood. The source is a man aged 18 to 30 in good health.

For this clone: An end of the junction does not agree with germline; a read error may underlie this. J is TRBJ1-6 and V is TRBV27, with unresolved D. This CDR3 has 15 amino acids. Per the germline V gene, CDR1 is MNHEY and CDR2 is SMNVEV (reference sequence). The CDR3 spells CASTLSGVYNSPLHF. DNA of the CDR3: TGTGCCAGCACTTTATCGGGAGTATATAATTCACCCCTCCACTTT.

The CDR3 region has the DNA TGTGCCAGCAGCTTAGTGGGGGCTAATAGTAATCAGCCCCAGCATTTT. Translating gives CASSLVGANSNQPQHF. This sequence joins TRBV7-2 and TRBJ1-5; tentative D call: TRBD1 (6 bases). This CDR3 spans 16 amino acids. The germline V gene encodes CDR1 SGHTA and CDR2 FQGNSA. V was shortened by 1 base and J by 4 bases, with 14 bases between the two germline ends.

This clone was observed a few times. V is TRBV4-3 and J is TRBJ2-3, with TRBD2 as a possible D gene (5 bases). V was clipped by 4 bases and J by 3 bases, with 11 bases between them. This CDR3 is 14 amino acids long. CDR1 and CDR2 from the germline V gene are LGHNA and YSLEER. The CDR3 nucleotides are TGCGCCAGCAGCCTCGAGGGCGGGACAGATACGCAGTATTTT. Its protein is CASSLEGGTDTQYF.

This chain uses TRBV30 with TRBJ1-3; D possibly corresponds to TRBD1 (5 bases). This CDR3 region has 19 residues. Trimming left V 2 bases short and J 0 bases short, with 23 bases between. The germline gives CDR1 GTSNPN, CDR2 SVGIG (reference sequence). CDR3 amino acids: CAWSPYGAAGLNSGNTIYF. CDR3 DNA: TGTGCCTGGAGTCCGTACGGGGCAGCTGGACTCAACTCTGGAAACACCATATATTTT.

This sequence joins TRBV6-5 and TRBJ1-2; D gene unclear. Germline V CDR1 and CDR2: MNHEY, SVGAGI. Deletions cut 2 bases from V and 5 bases from J, with 15 bases between. CDR3 length: 15 amino acids. CDR3 sequence: CASSYGRDAPYGYTF. The CDR3 DNA reads TGTGCCAGCAGTTACGGGCGAGATGCTCCTTATGGCTACACCTTC.

In this sample, this clone turned up many times. V usage is TRBV7-6 and J usage is TRBJ2-3; D unresolved. Between the trimmed V and J ends, which lost 4 bases and 2 bases, there was a span of 1 base. This CDR3 region has 11 residues. Germline lookup yields CDR1 SGHVS and CDR2 FNYEAQ. CDR3 bases: TGTGCCAGCAGCTACACAGATACGCAGTATTTT. It is translated as CASSYTDTQYF.

The chain employs TRBV28 and TRBJ2-7; the D call may be TRBD1 or TRBD2 (6 bases each). Trimming removed 3 bases at V and 0 bases at J, with 15 bases between. CDR1 is MDHEN and CDR2 is SYDVKM in the germline V gene. The CDR3 is 16 residues long. This chain's CDR3 is CASSFQGGTFSYEQYF. CDR3 coding DNA: TGTGCCAGCAGTTTCCAAGGGGGGACCTTCTCCTACGAGCAGTACTTC.

This clone was seen more than once but under ten times. J is TRBJ2-3 and V is TRBV19, with no clear D. The V gene lost 7 bases and the J gene lost 1 base, with 9 bases spanning the gap. CDR1 and CDR2 from the germline V gene are LNHDA and SQIVND (reference sequence). There are 13 residues in the CDR3. The CDR3 spells CASTPSGTDTQYF. The CDR3 region has the DNA TGTGCCAGTACCCCTAGTGGCACAGATACGCAGTATTTT.

This clone was observed a handful of times. This sequence joins TRBV18 and TRBJ1-2, with 8 nucleotides matching TRBD1. V dropped 1 base and J dropped 6; count of bases not matched to a gene: 7. Germline CDR1 and CDR2: KGHSH and LQKENI. This CDR3 has 15 amino acids. The CDR3 loop is CASSPQRQGSDGYTF. In nucleotides, the CDR3 is TGTGCCAGCTCACCACAGCGACAGGGGTCAGATGGCTACACCTTC. The full variable domain, in which reference TRBV18 and TRBJ1-2 provide the parts outside the CDR3, is NAGVMQNPRHLVRRRGQEARLRCSPMKGHSHVYWYRQLPEEGLKFMVYLQKENIIDESGMPKERFSAEFPKEGPSILRIQQVVRGDSAAYFCASSPQRQGSDGYTFGSGTRLTVV.

This chain links TRBV7-2 with TRBJ1-2; 8 bases match TRBD1. The CDR3 covers 12 residues. The V gene's germline CDR1 is SGHTA and CDR2 FQGNSA. Trimming removed 8 bases from V and 5 bases from J; junction bases left unmatched: 4. DNA for the CDR3: TGTGCCAGCGGTACAGGGGGGTATGGCTACACCTTC. Translating it yields CASGTGGYGYTF.

The chain uses TRBV15 and TRBJ1-2; D unresolved. Between the trimmed V and J ends, which lost 1 base and 4 bases, there was a span of 10 bases. Germline assignment: CDR1 LNHNV and CDR2 YYDKDF (reference sequence). The CDR3 is made up of 14 amino acids. This CDR3 is CATSRAGMTYGYTF. CDR3 in DNA: TGTGCCACCAGCAGAGCCGGAATGACCTATGGCTACACCTTC.

This rearrangement joins TRBV9 to TRBJ2-1; D gene uncertain. Germline CDR1 and CDR2: SGDLS and YYNGEE. The CDR3 runs 13 residues. Trimming took 0 bases from V and 3 from J, leaving 4 bases between them. The CDR3 DNA follows: TGTGCCAGCAGCGTAGCTTACTACAATGAGCAGTTCTTC. This encodes CASSVAYYNEQFF.

This chain joins TRBV2 and TRBJ2-1; a possible D gene is TRBD2 (5 bases). V was clipped by 2 bases and J by 2 bases, with 10 bases between them. The germline gives CDR1 SNHLY, CDR2 FYNNEI. The CDR3 length is 15 residues. CDR3 loop: CASSERRVAYNEQFF. CDR3 nucleotide sequence: TGTGCCAGCAGTGAACGGCGGGTTGCCTACAATGAGCAGTTCTTC.

This sequence joins TRBV15 and TRBJ2-1; TRBD2 is a possible D gene (6 bases). The germline V and J ends were trimmed by 6 bases and 5 bases, with 14 bases remaining between them. Germline CDR1 reads LNHNV; CDR2 reads YYDKDF (reference sequence). The CDR3 runs to 14 residues. CDR3 nucleotide sequence: TGTGCCACCAGTCTAAGACTAGGAAACAATGAGCAGTTCTTC. Translation gives CATSLRLGNNEQFF.

This chain connects TRBV11-3 to TRBJ2-7, with TRBD1 matching over 7 bases. The CDR3 has 14 amino acids. With V trimmed by 4 bases and J by 7 bases, 10 bases remained unmatched. Looked up from germline, CDR1 is SGHNT and CDR2 is YENEEA. Here the CDR3 DNA reads TGTGCCAGCAGCTCGGGACAGACCGCGCGGGAGCAGTACTTC. Its translation is CASSSGQTAREQYF.

This clone was counted between two and nine times. This chain joins TRBV5-1 and TRBJ2-1; 14 nucleotides agree with TRBD2. J lost 7 bases, V lost 0 bases, and 6 bases had no gene match. Germline CDR1 and CDR2: SGHRS and YFSETQ. The CDR3 extends over 17 amino acids. DNA for the CDR3: TGCGCCAGCAGCTTGGGGGCGGGACTAGCGGGAGTGAATGAGCAGTTCTTC. It is translated as CASSLGAGLAGVNEQFF.

This clone was detected a few times. The gene calls are TRBV7-2 and TRBJ2-1; TRBD2 agrees at 10 bases. CDR1 is SGHTA and CDR2 is FQGNSA in the germline V gene. V shed 4 bases, J shed 7 bases, and the junction held 4 bases outside the gene matches. CDR3 length equals 14 residues. CDR3 loop: CASSSTSGINEQFF. The CDR3 DNA reads as TGTGCCAGCAGCTCCACTAGCGGGATAAATGAGCAGTTCTTC.

The chain employs TRBV10-3 and TRBJ2-1; 9 bases are a match to TRBD2. Trimming at V came to 6 bases and at J to 6 bases, leaving 12 bases not matched to a gene. The V gene's germline CDR1 is ENHRY and CDR2 SYGVKD. The CDR3 runs 16 residues. The CDR3 DNA follows: TGTGCCATCAGGACAGCTATGCGGGAGGGTGCCAATGAGCAGTTCTTC. It specifies CAIRTAMREGANEQFF.

This chain connects TRBV2 to TRBJ2-5; 8 nucleotides match TRBD1. This CDR3 comprises 14 residues. V lost 3 bases and J lost 4; bases outside the gene matches: 4. Germline V CDR1 and CDR2: SNHLY, FYNNEI. CDR3 loop: CASSDRGRPETQYF. The DNA of the CDR3 is TGTGCCAGCAGTGACAGGGGGCGCCCAGAGACCCAGTACTTC.

The chain carries TRBV9 and TRBJ2-2; D is possibly TRBD2 (6 bases). Trimming pared 0 bases from V and 4 bases from J, leaving 16 bases between. The V gene's germline CDR1 is SGDLS and CDR2 YYNGEE. The CDR3 runs 17 residues. The DNA of the CDR3 is TGTGCCAGCAGCGTAGTAACGGGGGAATTGGGCACCGGGGAGCTGTTTTTT. Amino acids: CASSVVTGELGTGELFF.

This clone was detected a few times. The chain is built from TRBV5-4 and TRBJ1-2; 7 bases align to TRBD1. V was pared by 5 bases and J by 5 bases, with 15 bases of the junction left unmatched. The CDR3 length is 16 residues. Germline V CDR1 and CDR2: SGHNT, YYREEE (reference sequence). The CDR3 sequence is CASRRAGTVPKYGYTF. CDR3 DNA: TGTGCCAGCAGACGTGCCGGGACAGTCCCCAAATATGGCTACACCTTC.

The chain has TRBV30 and TRBJ1-4, with 10 bases matching TRBD1. Germline V CDR1 and CDR2: GTSNPN, SVGIG (reference sequence). The CDR3 covers 14 residues. Trimming cost V 7 bases and J 7 bases; bases outside gene matches: 9. CDR3 region: CAFGFRTGGEKLFF. CDR3 in DNA: TGTGCCTTTGGATTCAGGACAGGGGGTGAAAAACTGTTTTTT.

This clone was seen more than once but under ten times. The chain employs TRBV7-2 and TRBJ2-7, with D unresolved. The ends were cut back, 3 bases at V and 0 bases at J, with 9 bases in the middle. Germline V gene lookup returns CDR1 SGHTA and CDR2 FQGNSA. The CDR3 is made up of 14 amino acids. CDR3 DNA: TGTGCCAGCAGCTTCGGCAGGTTCTCCTACGAGCAGTACTTC. Translated: CASSFGRFSYEQYF.

There are a few counts of this clone. The chain links TRBV18 to TRBJ1-1; 7 nucleotides line up with TRBD1. The CDR3 loop spans 15 amino acids. Trimming took 6 bases from V and 10 from J; bases not matched to a gene: 17. CDR1 is KGHSH, CDR2 LQKENI, per germline. CDR3 residues: CASSPGEGANGIAFF. The DNA for the CDR3 is TGTGCCAGCTCCCCCGGCGAGGGGGCAAATGGTATAGCTTTCTTT.

The genes are TRBV5-1 and TRBJ1-2; D is perhaps TRBD1 (5 bases). The CDR3 extends over 13 amino acids. Germline CDR1 SGHRS, CDR2 YFSETQ. V lost 4 bases and J lost 8, with 15 bases in between. CDR3 in amino acids: CASSPQGLQGYTF. CDR3 coding DNA: TGCGCCAGCAGCCCGCAGGGTCTTCAAGGCTACACCTTC. The full variable domain, rest sourced from reference TRBV5-1 and TRBJ1-2, is KAGVTQTPRYLIKTRGQQVTLSCSPISGHRSVSWYQQTPGQGLQFLFEYFSETQRNKGNFPGRFSGRQFSNSRSEMNVSTLELGDSALYLCASSPQGLQGYTFGSGTRLTVV.

This clone was seen a few times. This sequence joins TRBV7-2 and TRBJ1-4, with D perhaps matching TRBD1 (6 bases). The CDR3 has 13 residues. Trimming shortened V by 1 base and J by 8 bases, and 8 bases separated the two germline ends. The germline V gene encodes CDR1 SGHTA and CDR2 FQGNSA. The CDR3 DNA reads as TGTGCCAGCAGCTTAGGACAGGCCGAAAAACTGTTTTTT. It is translated as CASSLGQAEKLFF. The full variable domain, rest sourced from reference TRBV7-2 and TRBJ1-4, is GAGVSQSPSNKVTEKGKDVELRCDPISGHTALYWYRQSLGQGLEFLIYFQGNSAPDKSGLPSDRFSAERTGGSVSTLTIQRTQQEDSAVYLCASSLGQAEKLFFGSGTQLSVL.

The chain is built from TRBV7-2 and TRBJ1-2; weak D call: TRBD1 (5 bases). The CDR3 length is 14 residues. The V gene lost 7 bases and the J gene lost 7 bases, with 19 bases spanning the gap. Germline CDR1 reads SGHTA; CDR2 reads FQGNSA. Written as DNA, the CDR3 is TGTGCCAGCACCCTCAAGGAGGGGCGTGCTGGCTACACCTTC. This codes for CASTLKEGRAGYTF.

This clone was counted a few times. The gene calls are TRBV29-1 and TRBJ2-1, with TRBD2 matching over 16 bases. Germline values: CDR1 SQVTM, CDR2 ANQGSEA. The CDR3 contains 16 residues. V dropped 7 bases and J dropped 2; count of bases not matched to a gene: 5. The CDR3 coding sequence is TGCAGCGCCCCGGGACTAGCGGGGGGGCCCTACAATGAGCAGTTCTTC. Translating gives CSAPGLAGGPYNEQFF.

This chain joins TRBV13 and TRBJ2-2, with 9 nucleotides matching TRBD2. With V trimmed by 7 bases and J by 1 base, 10 bases remained unmatched. Germline CDR1 reads PRHDT; CDR2 reads FYEKMQ (reference sequence). The CDR3 extends over 17 amino acids. The CDR3 coding sequence is TGTGCCAGCATGCGGGTGGCTAGCGGGAAGAACACCGGGGAGCTGTTTTTT. Translating it yields CASMRVASGKNTGELFF. The whole variable domain, remainder taken from reference TRBV13 and TRBJ2-2, is AAGVIQSPRHLIKEKRETATLKCYPIPRHDTVYWYQQGPGQDPQFLISFYEKMQSDKGSIPDRFSAQQFSDYHSELNMSSLELGDSALYFCASMRVASGKNTGELFFGEGSRLTVL.

There are a few counts of this clone. CDR3 sequence (DNA): TGTGCCAGCAGGAAGGGGGGGGCCGACGGCTACACCTTC. Translating it yields CASRKGGADGYTF. This chain uses TRBV28 with TRBJ1-2, with a weak D call TRBD1 (6 bases). This CDR3 region has 13 residues. The V end was cut by 6 bases, the J end by 8 bases, with 16 bases between. CDR1 is MDHEN, CDR2 SYDVKM, per germline.